This T cell receptor beta chain was retrieved from a study of blood T cell repertoires in COVID-19. Study-level information: Both acute and convalescent COVID-19 samples were obtained from the United States, Italy and Spain.

Losses at the gene ends were 5 bases for V and 3 bases for J; bases not matched to a gene: 12. Germline assignment: CDR1 MNHNY and CDR2 SVGAGI (reference sequence). This CDR3 region has 17 residues. Sequencing used immunoSEQ multiplex PCR; TCRdb keeps in-frame clones, though not all of them. Of around 99,000 clones in the sample, 84% were seen once. This clone was detected only once. The sequenced sample consisted of peripheral blood. The chain carries TRBV6-6 and TRBJ2-2; 7 bases align to TRBD2. The receptor comes from a woman aged 50 to 60 with acute or convalescent COVID-19. The CDR3, as DNA: TGTGCCAGCAGTCCTAAGGGGAGGGGTGGGGACACCGGGGAGCTGTTTTTT. Its protein product is CASSPKGRGGDTGELFF.